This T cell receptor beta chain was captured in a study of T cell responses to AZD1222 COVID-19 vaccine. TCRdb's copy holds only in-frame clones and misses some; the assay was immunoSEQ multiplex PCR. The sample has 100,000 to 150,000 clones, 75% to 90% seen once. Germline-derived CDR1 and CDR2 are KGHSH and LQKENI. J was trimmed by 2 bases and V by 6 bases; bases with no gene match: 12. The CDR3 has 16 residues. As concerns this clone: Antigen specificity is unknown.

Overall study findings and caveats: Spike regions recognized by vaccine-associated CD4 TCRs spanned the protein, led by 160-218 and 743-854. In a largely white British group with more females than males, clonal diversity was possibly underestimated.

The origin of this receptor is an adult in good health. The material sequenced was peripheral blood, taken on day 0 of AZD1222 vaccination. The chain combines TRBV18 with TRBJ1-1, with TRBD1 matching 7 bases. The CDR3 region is CASSKSPQGINTEAFF. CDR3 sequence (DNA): TGTGCCAGCTCCAAAAGCCCACAGGGGATCAACACTGAAGCTTTCTTT.